This TCR beta chain was captured by sequencing in a study of blood T cell repertoires in COVID-19. Turning to the study itself: The origin of the acute and convalescent COVID-19 samples was the United States, Italy and Spain. Sources were T cells, B-cell-depleted T cells, or PBMCs; the material itself was cDNA or gDNA.

The CDR3 is made up of 19 amino acids. With V trimmed by 7 bases and J by 3 bases, 17 bases remained unmatched. Looked up from germline, CDR1 is MNHNY and CDR2 is SVGAGI (reference sequence). Per the study methods: Reference gene primer amplification gave nucleated cell count estimates. TCRdb's table, derived via immunoSEQ multiplex PCR, lists solely in-frame clones and lacks some. For V, J and clone size, that table is used; D and trimming come from the DNA. The table lists about 160,000 clones, approximately 83% of them singletons. The chain has TRBV6-6 and TRBJ2-7; 14 bases align to TRBD2. The receptor was derived from a man in his 70s with acute or convalescent COVID-19. The specimen was peripheral blood. As DNA, the CDR3 is TGTGCCAGCACCTACCCCCCCGGGACTAGCGGGAGTAGTGGCTACGAGCAGTACTTC. This sequence encodes CASTYPPGTSGSSGYEQYF.